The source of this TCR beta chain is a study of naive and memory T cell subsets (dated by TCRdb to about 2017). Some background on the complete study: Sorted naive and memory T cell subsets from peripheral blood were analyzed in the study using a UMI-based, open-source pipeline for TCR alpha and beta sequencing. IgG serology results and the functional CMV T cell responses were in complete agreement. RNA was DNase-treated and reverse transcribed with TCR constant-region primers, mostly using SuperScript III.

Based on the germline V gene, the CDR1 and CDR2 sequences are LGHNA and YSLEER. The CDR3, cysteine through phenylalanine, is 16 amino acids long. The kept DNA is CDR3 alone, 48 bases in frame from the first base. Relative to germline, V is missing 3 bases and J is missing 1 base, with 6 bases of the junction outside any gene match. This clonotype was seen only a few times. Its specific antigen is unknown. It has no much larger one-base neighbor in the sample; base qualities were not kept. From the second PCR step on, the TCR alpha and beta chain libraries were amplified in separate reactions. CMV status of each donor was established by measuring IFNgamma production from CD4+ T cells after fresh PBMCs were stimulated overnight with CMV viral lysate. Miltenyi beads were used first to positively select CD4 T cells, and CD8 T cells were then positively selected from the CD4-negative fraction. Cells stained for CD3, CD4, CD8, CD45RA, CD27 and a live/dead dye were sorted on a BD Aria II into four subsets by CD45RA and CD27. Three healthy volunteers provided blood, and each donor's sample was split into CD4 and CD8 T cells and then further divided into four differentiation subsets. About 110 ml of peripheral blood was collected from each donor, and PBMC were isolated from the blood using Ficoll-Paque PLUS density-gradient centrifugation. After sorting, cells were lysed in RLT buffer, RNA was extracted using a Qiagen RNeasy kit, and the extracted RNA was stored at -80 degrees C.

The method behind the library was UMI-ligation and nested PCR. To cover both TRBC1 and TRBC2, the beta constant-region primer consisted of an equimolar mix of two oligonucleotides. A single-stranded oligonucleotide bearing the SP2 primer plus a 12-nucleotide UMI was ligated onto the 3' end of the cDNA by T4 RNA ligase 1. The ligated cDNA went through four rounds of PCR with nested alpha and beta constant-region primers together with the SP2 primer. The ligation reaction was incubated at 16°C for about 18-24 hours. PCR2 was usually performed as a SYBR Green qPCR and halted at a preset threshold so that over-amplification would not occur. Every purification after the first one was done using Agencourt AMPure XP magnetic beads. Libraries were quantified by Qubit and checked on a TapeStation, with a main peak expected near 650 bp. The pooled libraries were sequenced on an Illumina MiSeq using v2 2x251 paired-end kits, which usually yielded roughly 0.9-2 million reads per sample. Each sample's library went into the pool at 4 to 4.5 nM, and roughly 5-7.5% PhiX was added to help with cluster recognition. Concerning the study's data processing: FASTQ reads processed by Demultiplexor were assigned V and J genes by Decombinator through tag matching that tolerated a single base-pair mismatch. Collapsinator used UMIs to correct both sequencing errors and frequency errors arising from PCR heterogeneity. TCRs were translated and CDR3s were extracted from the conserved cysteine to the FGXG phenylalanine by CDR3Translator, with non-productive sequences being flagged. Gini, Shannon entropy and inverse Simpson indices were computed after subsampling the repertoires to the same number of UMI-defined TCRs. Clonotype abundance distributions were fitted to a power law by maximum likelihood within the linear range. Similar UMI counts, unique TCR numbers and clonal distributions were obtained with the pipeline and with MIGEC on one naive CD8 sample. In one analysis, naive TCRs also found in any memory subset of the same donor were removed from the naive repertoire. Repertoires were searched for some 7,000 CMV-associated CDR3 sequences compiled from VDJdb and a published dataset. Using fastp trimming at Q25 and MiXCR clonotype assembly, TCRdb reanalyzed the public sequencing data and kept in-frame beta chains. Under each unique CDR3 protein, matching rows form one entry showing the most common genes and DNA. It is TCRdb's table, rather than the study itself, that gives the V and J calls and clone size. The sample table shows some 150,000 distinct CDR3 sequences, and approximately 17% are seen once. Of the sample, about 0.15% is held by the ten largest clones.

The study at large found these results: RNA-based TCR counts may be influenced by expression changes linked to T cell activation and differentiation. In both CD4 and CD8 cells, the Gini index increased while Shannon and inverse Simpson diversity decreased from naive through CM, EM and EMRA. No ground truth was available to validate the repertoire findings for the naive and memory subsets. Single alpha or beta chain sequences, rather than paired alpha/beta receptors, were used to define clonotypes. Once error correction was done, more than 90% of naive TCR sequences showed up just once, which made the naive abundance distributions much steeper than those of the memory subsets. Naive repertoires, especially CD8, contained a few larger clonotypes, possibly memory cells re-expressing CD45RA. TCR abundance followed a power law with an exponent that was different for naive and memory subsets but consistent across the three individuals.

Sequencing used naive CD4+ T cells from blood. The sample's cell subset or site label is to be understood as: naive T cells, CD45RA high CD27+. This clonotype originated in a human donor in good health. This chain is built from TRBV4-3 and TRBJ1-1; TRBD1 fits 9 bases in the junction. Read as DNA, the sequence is TGCGCCAGCAGCCACTTACCGGGACAGGGGAACACTGAAGCTTTCTTT. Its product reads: CASSHLPGQGNTEAFF.